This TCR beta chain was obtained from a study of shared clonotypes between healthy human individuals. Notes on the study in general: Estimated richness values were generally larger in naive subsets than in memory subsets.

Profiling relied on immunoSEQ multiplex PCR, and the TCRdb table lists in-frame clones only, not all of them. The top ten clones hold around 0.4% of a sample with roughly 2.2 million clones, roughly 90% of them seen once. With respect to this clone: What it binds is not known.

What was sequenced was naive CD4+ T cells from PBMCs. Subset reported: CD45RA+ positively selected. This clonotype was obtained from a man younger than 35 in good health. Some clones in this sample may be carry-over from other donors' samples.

The CDR3 spells CASSLVVDEFYEQYF. As DNA, the CDR3 is TGTGCCAGCAGCTTGGTCGTCGATGAATTCTACGAGCAGTACTTC. V is TRBV5-5 and J is TRBJ2-7, with D unresolved. Trimming removed 0 bases from V and 3 bases from J, with 13 bases in between. This CDR3 has 15 residues. Germline V gene data show CDR1 as SGHKS and CDR2 as YYEKEE (reference sequence).